The clone carrying this T cell receptor beta chain was seen many times. Given a much more abundant clone one base away, this may be a read error. Other DNA sequences from this sample encode an identical CDR3 as well. The data were taken from a study of metastatic and nonmetastatic thyroid tumors. The CDR3 length is 16 residues. The germline CDR1 and CDR2 sequences are SEHNR and FQNEAQ (reference sequence). Nobody among the patients had been given any treatment before thyroid surgery. TCRdb re-called clones via MiXCR from the PCR reads. This table holds roughly 45,000 clones, under 4% found once. Sequencing input: blood. The V gene is TRBV7-9, the J gene TRBJ2-2; weak D call: TRBD2 (7 bases). This sequence was found in a female donor with papillary thyroid cancer or a benign thyroid nodule (not recorded which). Some clones in this sample may be carry-over from other donors' samples. The DNA for the CDR3 is TGTGCCAGCAGCGCGACCAGGGGAGGGTACACCGGGGAGCTGTTCTTT. Protein sequence: CASSATRGGYTGELFF.